The 22 T cell receptor beta chains below come from one sample, sequenced in a study of blood T cell repertoires in COVID-19. Produced via immunoSEQ multiplex PCR; TCRdb's table is partial and in-frame only. The sample lists 55,000 to 70,000 clones, roughly 86% occurring once. Sequencing was performed on peripheral blood. The receptor source for this set is a man aged 55 to 69 with active or convalescent COVID-19.

The V call is TRBV6-1, the J call TRBJ1-5; 9 bases line up with TRBD1. Per germline, CDR1 MNHNS and CDR2 SASEGT. Trimming removed 3 bases from V and 14 bases from J; junction bases left unmatched: 11. CDR3 size: 14 residues. The CDR3 sequence: CASSDGQGPAREHF. In DNA, the CDR3 is TGTGCCAGCAGTGATGGACAGGGGCCTGCGCGGGAGCATTTT.

This chain connects TRBV28 to TRBJ1-2; 9 bases map to TRBD1. In germline, CDR1 is MDHEN, CDR2 SYDVKM. This CDR3 region has 15 residues. Unmatched junction bases numbered 6, after V lost 0 bases and J lost 7 bases. CDR3 DNA sequence: TGTGCCAGCAGTTTATGGGAGCCGGGACAGGGTGGCTACACCTTC. Its translation: CASSLWEPGQGGYTF.

Remarks on this clone: One end of the junction is discordant with germline, which a read error may explain. The chain joins TRBV5-5 to TRBJ2-7, with D uncertain. This CDR3 comprises 16 residues. CDR1 is SGHKS, CDR2 YYEKEE, per germline (reference sequence). CDR3 region: CASSQMRYSDSDEQYF. The CDR3 DNA reads TGTGCCAGCAGCCAGATGCGGTACTCAGACTCCGACGAGCAGTACTTC.

This sequence joins TRBV5-1 and TRBJ1-2; possibly TRBD1 for D (5 bases). V lost 3 bases and J lost 2, with 20 bases in between. CDR1 and CDR2 (germline): SGHRS, YFSETQ. CDR3 size: 17 residues. CDR3 DNA: TGCGCCAGCAGCTCATACACAAAACAGACAGTGAACTATGGCTACACCTTC. This sequence encodes CASSSYTKQTVNYGYTF.

The chain is built from TRBV6-5 and TRBJ1-4; D uncertain. CDR1 is MNHEY and CDR2 is SVGAGI in the germline V gene. Deletions cut 6 bases from V and 7 bases from J, with 15 bases between. This CDR3 spans 14 amino acids. The CDR3 DNA follows: TGTGCCAGCAGCCGCGGGAGGCTTAGTGAAAAACTGTTTTTT. It yields the protein CASSRGRLSEKLFF.

This chain uses TRBV19 with TRBJ2-7; TRBD1 is a possible D gene (5 bases). V dropped 3 bases and J dropped 3 bases, with 12 bases sitting between them. This CDR3 is 14 amino acids long. From germline, CDR1 is LNHDA and CDR2 SQIVND (reference sequence). CDR3 DNA sequence: TGTGCCAGTAGTATTCAGGGATACCTCTACGAGCAGTACTTC. This encodes CASSIQGYLYEQYF. The full variable domain, in which reference TRBV19 and TRBJ2-7 provide the parts outside the CDR3, is DGGITQSPKYLFRKEGQNVTLSCEQNLNHDAMYWYRQDPGQGLRLIYYSQIVNDFQKGDIAEGYSVSREKKESFPLTVTSAQKNPTAFYLCASSIQGYLYEQYFGPGTRLTVT.

The genes are TRBV18 and TRBJ1-2, with TRBD1 matching 7 bases. This CDR3 has 16 amino acids. After removal of 3 bases from V and 5 bases from J, the junction contained 12 bases not matched to a gene. Germline V CDR1 and CDR2: KGHSH, LQKENI. CDR3 nucleotide sequence: TGTGCCAGCTCACCCCCAAACGGACAGGAGGAATATGGCTACACCTTC. Its translation is CASSPPNGQEEYGYTF.

The rearrangement uses TRBV28 and TRBJ1-2; D remains ambiguous. V was trimmed by 7 bases and J by 5 bases, leaving 14 bases between them. The CDR3 is made up of 13 amino acids. Looked up from germline, CDR1 is MDHEN and CDR2 is SYDVKM. The DNA for the CDR3 is TGTGCCAGCACAATCCCAGGTTTTTATGGCTACACCTTC. It codes for CASTIPGFYGYTF.

The chain is built from TRBV29-1 and TRBJ1-5; tentative D call: TRBD1 (6 bases). Looked up from germline, CDR1 is SQVTM and CDR2 is ANQGSEA. The CDR3 extends over 13 amino acids. V dropped 4 bases and J dropped 3 bases, with 10 bases sitting between them. This chain's CDR3 is CSVAAGVNQPQHF. Here the CDR3 DNA reads TGCAGCGTTGCAGCAGGGGTCAATCAGCCCCAGCATTTT.

In regard to this clone: The junction and the germline gene differ at one end; a read error may be behind it. This chain links TRBV30 with TRBJ1-1; the D is unclear. The CDR3 consists of 12 residues. Germline V gene data show CDR1 as GTSNPN and CDR2 as SVGIG (reference sequence). The CDR3 protein is CAWSVLTASNSF. The CDR3 DNA sequence: TGTGCCTGGAGTGTTTTAACCGCCTCCAACTCCTTT.

V and J are TRBV19 and TRBJ2-7; 9 positions match TRBD1. V was pared by 1 base and J by 4 bases, with 5 bases of the junction left unmatched. The CDR3 extends over 15 amino acids. CDR1 is LNHDA, CDR2 SQIVND, per germline (reference sequence). DNA of the CDR3: TGTGCCAGTAGTATAGGGACAGGGGCCGTATACGAGCAGTACTTC. This codes for CASSIGTGAVYEQYF.

The rearrangement links TRBV28 to TRBJ1-4, with 11 bases that match TRBD1. Germline V gene sequence: CDR1 MDHEN, CDR2 SYDVKM. The CDR3 runs to 17 residues. With V trimmed by 2 bases and J by 6 bases, 8 bases remained unmatched. The CDR3: CASSLGFRDRGDEKLFF. CDR3 bases: TGTGCCAGCAGTTTAGGATTCCGGGACAGGGGGGATGAAAAACTGTTTTTT.

The chain joins TRBV5-5 to TRBJ2-1; TRBD2 matches at 9 bases. CDR1 is SGHKS and CDR2 is YYEKEE in the germline V gene (reference sequence). The CDR3 runs to 16 residues. Losses at the gene ends were 3 bases for V and 2 bases for J; bases not matched to a gene: 6. CDR3 sequence (DNA): TGTGCCAGCAGCTCGACCGGGACTAGCACCTACAATGAGCAGTTCTTC. This encodes CASSSTGTSTYNEQFF.

The chain is built from TRBV27 and TRBJ1-2; TRBD1 agrees at 10 bases. V dropped 3 bases and J dropped 7; count of bases not matched to a gene: 8. Germline V gives CDR1 MNHEY, CDR2 SMNVEV (reference sequence). CDR3 length: 15 residues. For the CDR3, the DNA is TGTGCCAGCAGTTTCCTTGGACAGGGGGGAGGTGGCTACACCTTC. The encoded protein is CASSFLGQGGGGYTF.

Only a few counts were recorded for this clone. This chain links TRBV11-3 with TRBJ1-2; 8 bases are a match to TRBD1. This CDR3 contains 13 residues. With V trimmed by 5 bases and J by 6 bases, 5 bases remained unmatched. Germline CDR1 SGHNT, CDR2 YENEEA. The chain's CDR3 is CASSAQGEDGYTF. The CDR3 DNA follows: TGTGCCAGCAGCGCACAGGGGGAGGATGGCTACACCTTC.

The genes are TRBV24-1 and TRBJ2-7; maybe TRBD1 (5 bases). V was cut by 3 bases and J by 2 bases, with 13 bases left in between. This CDR3 has 15 amino acids. Germline V lookup: CDR1 KGHDR, CDR2 SFDVKD. The CDR3 nucleotides read TGTGCCACCAGTGATCCGCGAAGGGGTACCTACGAGCAGTACTTC. Its translation: CATSDPRRGTYEQYF.

The gene calls are TRBV6-5 and TRBJ2-1, with TRBD2 identical over 9 bases. V dropped 2 bases and J dropped 7; count of bases not matched to a gene: 9. Per germline, CDR1 MNHEY and CDR2 SVGAGI. The CDR3 contains 16 residues. In DNA form, the CDR3 reads TGTGCCAGCAGTTACGGGGGCGGGAGGGCCGGAAATGAGCAGTTCTTC. This gives the protein CASSYGGGRAGNEQFF.

V and J are TRBV19 and TRBJ1-1; 9 bases line up with TRBD1. Germline values: CDR1 LNHDA, CDR2 SQIVND (reference sequence). The J segment lost 4 bases and the V segment lost 3 bases, leaving 3 bases of the junction unmatched. The CDR3 runs 14 residues. CDR3 DNA sequence: TGTGCCAGTAGTATGACAGGGGGAGTCACTGAAGCTTTCTTT. Translation: CASSMTGGVTEAFF.

The V gene is TRBV18, the J gene TRBJ2-7; 7 bases match TRBD1. Trimming took 3 bases from V and 3 from J; bases not matched to a gene: 2. Looked up from germline, CDR1 is KGHSH and CDR2 is LQKENI. CDR3 length: 13 residues. CDR3 region: CASSPGQFYEQYF. The CDR3 DNA follows: TGTGCCAGCTCACCGGGACAGTTCTACGAGCAGTACTTC.

The chain uses TRBV5-8 and TRBJ1-1; weak D call: TRBD1 (5 bases). The V gene's germline CDR1 is SGHTS and CDR2 YDEGEE. V was shortened by 4 bases and J by 11 bases, with 21 bases between the two germline ends. The CDR3 sequence is 14 residues long. CDR3 in DNA: TGTGCCAGCAGCCGCAGTGGGGCCCTTTCGACGGCTTTCTTT. It translates to CASSRSGALSTAFF. Using reference TRBV5-8 and TRBJ1-1 for the parts outside the CDR3, the full variable domain is EAGVTQSPTHLIKTRGQQATLRCSPISGHTSVYWYQQALGLGLQFLLWYDEGEERNRGNFPPRFSGRQFPNYSSELNVNALELEDSALYLCASSRSGALSTAFFGQGTRLTVV.

The V call is TRBV9, the J call TRBJ1-1; the D is unclear. Germline V lookup: CDR1 SGDLS, CDR2 YYNGEE. The V end lost 0 bases, the J end lost 8 bases, and 5 bases lay between the germline ends. This CDR3 has 11 amino acids. CDR3 DNA: TGTGCCAGCAGCGTAGGGAGGGAAGCTTTCTTT. Its translation is CASSVGREAFF.

This sequence joins TRBV10-1 and TRBJ1-5; D unresolved. Germline CDR1 is WNHNN and CDR2 is SYGVQD (reference sequence). V lost 6 bases to trimming and J lost 0 bases, with 39 bases between them. The CDR3 sequence is 24 residues long. CDR3 DNA sequence: TGCGCCAGCAGATCCCTGGACCGCTCTCCATCACAACCGCTGGCGGGATATAGCAATCAGCCCCAGCATTTT. Protein sequence: CASRSLDRSPSQPLAGYSNQPQHF.